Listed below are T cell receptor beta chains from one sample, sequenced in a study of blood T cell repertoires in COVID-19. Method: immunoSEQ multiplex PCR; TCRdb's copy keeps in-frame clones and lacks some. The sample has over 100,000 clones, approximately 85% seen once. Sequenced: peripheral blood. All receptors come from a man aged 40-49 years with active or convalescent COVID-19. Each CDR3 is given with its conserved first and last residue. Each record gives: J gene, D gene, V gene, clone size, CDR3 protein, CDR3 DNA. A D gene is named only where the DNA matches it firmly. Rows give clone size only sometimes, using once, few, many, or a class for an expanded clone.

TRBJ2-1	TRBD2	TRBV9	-	CASSPRPGGSYNEQFF	TGTGCCAGCAGCCCCCGTCCGGGGGGCTCCTACAATGAGCAGTTCTTC
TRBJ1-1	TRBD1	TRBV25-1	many	CASSEGTGVTEAFF	TGTGCCAGCAGTGAAGGGACAGGGGTCACTGAAGCTTTCTTT
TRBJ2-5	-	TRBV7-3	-	CASSPQRSNQETQYF	TGTGCCAGCAGCCCCCAGAGGTCGAACCAAGAGACCCAGTACTTC
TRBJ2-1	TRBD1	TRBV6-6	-	CASSPRIGPGTANNEQFF	TGTGCCAGCAGTCCCCGAATCGGGCCCGGGACAGCTAACAATGAGCAGTTCTTC
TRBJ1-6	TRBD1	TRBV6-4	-	CASSDSGQGSYNSPLHF	TGTGCCAGCAGTGACTCGGGACAGGGGTCCTATAATTCACCCCTCCACTTT
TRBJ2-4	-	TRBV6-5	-	CASSQAAKNIQYF	TGTGCCAGCAGCCAGGCAGCCAAAAACATTCAGTACTTC
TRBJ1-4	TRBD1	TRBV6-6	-	CASRDRGLSEKLFF	TGTGCCAGCCGGGACAGAGGGTTAAGTGAAAAACTGTTTTTT
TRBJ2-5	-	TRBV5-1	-	CASSPGVQETQYF	TGCGCCAGCAGCCCAGGGGTCCAAGAGACCCAGTACTTC
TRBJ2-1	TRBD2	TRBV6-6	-	CASSEGTSGGDEQFF	TGTGCCAGCAGCGAAGGGACTAGCGGGGGCGATGAGCAGTTCTTC
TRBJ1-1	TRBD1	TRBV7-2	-	CASSRSTGADTEAFF	TGTGCCAGCAGCAGATCGACAGGGGCAGACACTGAAGCTTTCTTT
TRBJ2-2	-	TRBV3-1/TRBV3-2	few	CASSQIAGSVGELFF	TGTGCCAGCAGCCAAATTGCGGGGAGCGTCGGGGAGCTGTTTTTT
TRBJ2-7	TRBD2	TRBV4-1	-	CASSQDSRRGATYEQYF	TGCGCCAGCAGCCAAGATAGCAGGCGGGGGGCCACCTACGAGCAGTACTTC
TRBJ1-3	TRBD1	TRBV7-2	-	CASSIGQGRDTIYF	TGTGCCAGCAGCATTGGACAGGGACGGGACACCATATATTTT
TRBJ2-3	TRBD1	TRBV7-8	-	CASSLDRATDTQYF	TGTGCCAGCAGCCTGGACAGGGCCACAGATACGCAGTATTTT
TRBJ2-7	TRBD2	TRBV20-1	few	CSCLGGEEQYF	TGCAGCTGTCTGGGGGGGGAAGAGCAGTACTTC
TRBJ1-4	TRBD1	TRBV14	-	CASSHMPGQGNEKLFF	TGTGCCAGCAGCCATATGCCGGGACAGGGGAATGAAAAACTGTTTTTT
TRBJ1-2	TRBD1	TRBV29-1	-	CSVAALRDRDGYTF	TGCAGCGTTGCCGCCCTCCGGGACAGGGATGGCTACACCTTC
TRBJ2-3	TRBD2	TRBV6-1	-	CASSEVLAGGSDTQYF	TGTGCCAGCAGTGAAGTTCTAGCGGGGGGGTCAGATACGCAGTATTTT
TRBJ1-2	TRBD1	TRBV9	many	CASSAKGQGAFGYTF	TGTGCCAGCAGCGCAAAAGGACAGGGGGCGTTTGGCTACACCTTC
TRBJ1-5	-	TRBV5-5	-	CASSPNSLGNQPQHF	TGTGCCAGCAGCCCGAACAGTCTTGGGAATCAGCCCCAGCATTTT
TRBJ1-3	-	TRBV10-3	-	CATSGGRGSGNTIYF	TGTGCCACCAGCGGGGGTCGGGGCTCTGGAAACACCATATATTTT
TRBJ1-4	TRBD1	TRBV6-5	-	CASSLTGTGNEKLFF	TGTGCCAGCAGTCTTACCGGGACAGGGAATGAAAAACTGTTTTTT
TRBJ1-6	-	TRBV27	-	CASSFDRPSSYNSPLHF	TGTGCCAGCAGTTTCGACAGGCCGAGCTCCTATAATTCACCCCTCCACTTT
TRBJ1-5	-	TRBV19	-	CASSIHIQISNQPQHF	TGTGCCAGTAGTATTCACATCCAGATTAGCAATCAGCCCCAGCATTTT
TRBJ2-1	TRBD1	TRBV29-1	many	CSADRGTHNEQFF	TGCAGCGCTGACAGGGGGACCCACAATGAGCAGTTCTTC
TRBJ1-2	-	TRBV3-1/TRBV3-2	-	CASSQGSGHGYTF	TGTGCCAGCAGCCAAGGGTCTGGGCATGGCTACACCTTC
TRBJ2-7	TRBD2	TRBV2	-	CASRRETSGGIEQYF	TGTGCCAGCAGAAGAGAGACTAGCGGGGGGATCGAGCAGTACTTC
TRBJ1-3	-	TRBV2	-	CASSRDTNKGNTIYF	TGTGCCAGCAGCCGCGACACCAACAAGGGGAACACCATATATTTT
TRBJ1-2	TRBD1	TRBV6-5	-	CASREGANGYTF	TGTGCCAGCAGGGAGGGGGCGAATGGCTACACCTTC
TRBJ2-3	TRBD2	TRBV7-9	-	CASSSQRGAISTDTQYF	TGTGCCAGCAGCTCCCAGCGGGGGGCTATAAGCACAGATACGCAGTATTTT
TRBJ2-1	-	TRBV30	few	CAWRRAEVGEQFF	TGTGCCTGGAGGCGGGCAGAGGTAGGTGAGCAGTTCTTC
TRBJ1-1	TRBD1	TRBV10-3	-	CAIRRTGEETEAFF	TGTGCCATCAGAAGGACAGGGGAGGAGACTGAAGCTTTCTTT
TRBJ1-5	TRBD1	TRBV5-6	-	CASSWGGQGLNQPQHF	TGTGCCAGCAGCTGGGGAGGACAGGGGTTAAATCAGCCCCAGCATTTT
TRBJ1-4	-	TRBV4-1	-	CASSQGDKNEKLFF	TGCGCCAGCAGCCAAGGGGACAAAAATGAAAAACTGTTTTTT
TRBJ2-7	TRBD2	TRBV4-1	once	CASSQANSERGSPNSYEQYF	TGCGCCAGCAGCCAAGCCAACTCGGAGCGGGGGAGCCCCAACTCCTACGAGCAGTACTTC
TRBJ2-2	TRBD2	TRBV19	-	CASSIGGGAGTGELFF	TGTGCCAGTAGTATAGGGGGAGGGGCGGGCACCGGGGAGCTGTTTTTT
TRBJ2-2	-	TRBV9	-	CASSSGGSTGELFF	TGTGCCAGCAGCTCAGGGGGGAGCACCGGGGAGCTGTTTTTT
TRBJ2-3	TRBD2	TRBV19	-	CASSPLAGGVADTQYF	TGTGCCAGTAGCCCACTAGCGGGGGGAGTGGCAGATACGCAGTATTTT
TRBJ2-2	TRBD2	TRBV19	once	CATSGLAVYTGELFF	TGTGCCACCAGCGGACTAGCTGTCTACACCGGGGAGCTGTTTTTT
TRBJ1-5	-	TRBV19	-	CASSIGQRRNPQHF	TGTGCCAGTAGTATAGGACAGAGAAGGAATCCCCAGCATTTT
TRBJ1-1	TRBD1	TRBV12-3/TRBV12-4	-	CASSLYQGAGAFF	TGTGCCAGCAGTCTCTACCAGGGGGCGGGAGCTTTCTTT
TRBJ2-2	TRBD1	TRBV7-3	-	CASSLTGDTGELFF	TGTGCCAGCAGCCTGACAGGGGACACCGGGGAGCTGTTTTTT
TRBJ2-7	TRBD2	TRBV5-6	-	CASSSLASGEEQYF	TGTGCCAGCAGCTCCCTTGCTAGCGGGGAGGAGCAGTACTTC
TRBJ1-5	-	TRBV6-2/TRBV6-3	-	CASSPPGTSSNQPQHF	TGTGCCAGCAGTCCCCCCGGGACTTCTAGCAATCAGCCCCAGCATTTT
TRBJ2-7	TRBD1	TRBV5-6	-	CASSLPGTGSSYEQYF	TGTGCCAGCAGCCTGCCGGGGACAGGGTCCTCCTACGAGCAGTACTTC
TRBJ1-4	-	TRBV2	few	CASRGYIATNEKLFF	TGTGCCAGCAGGGGCTACATTGCAACTAATGAAAAACTGTTTTTT
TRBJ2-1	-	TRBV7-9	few	CASSEALDEQFF	TGTGCCAGCAGCGAAGCTCTCGATGAGCAGTTCTTC
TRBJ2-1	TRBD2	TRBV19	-	CASSVTSGGPKGEQFF	TGTGCCAGTAGTGTGACTAGCGGGGGCCCTAAGGGTGAGCAGTTCTTC
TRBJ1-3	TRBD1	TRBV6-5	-	CASKMDRAGNTIYF	TGTGCCAGCAAGATGGACAGGGCTGGAAACACCATATATTTT
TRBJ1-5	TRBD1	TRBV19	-	CASSNPKQGTQPQHF	TGTGCCAGTAGTAACCCAAAACAGGGGACCCAGCCCCAGCATTTT
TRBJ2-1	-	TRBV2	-	CASRGGPRDEQFF	TGTGCCAGCCGTGGGGGCCCTCGGGATGAGCAGTTCTTC